These T cell receptor beta chains were read from a single sample in a study of T-cell memory formation after mild COVID-19. TCRdb itself ran the 5' RACE reads through MiXCR, one entry per CDR3 protein. The sample has almost 250,000 distinct CDR3 sequences; 15% to 19% are singletons. The sequencing sample was made of PBMCs or a T cell subset sorted from them (not recorded which). These receptors originate from an adult woman who had mild COVID-19 (a few samples of this study predate the infection). Cell type and time point are not known. Both conserved end residues are part of each CDR3. Each record gives: D gene, V gene, clone size, J gene, CDR3 protein, CDR3 DNA. A D gene is named only where the DNA matches it firmly. Rows give clone size only sometimes, using once, few, many, or a class for an expanded clone.

d_call: TRBD1
v_call: TRBV2
clone_size: few
j_call: TRBJ1-2
cdr3_aa: CASSQGQNYGYTF
cdr3_nt: TGTGCCAGCAGTCAGGGACAGAACTATGGCTACACCTTC

d_call: TRBD2
v_call: TRBV7-2
clone_size: -
j_call: TRBJ2-3
cdr3_aa: CASSSGLAGAPTDTQYF
cdr3_nt: TGTGCCAGCAGTTCTGGACTAGCGGGGGCCCCCACAGATACGCAGTATTTT

d_call: TRBD1
v_call: TRBV7-9
clone_size: -
j_call: TRBJ1-2
cdr3_aa: CASSLFPEGQENYGYTF
cdr3_nt: TGTGCCAGCAGCTTATTTCCCGAGGGACAGGAGAACTATGGCTACACCTTC

d_call: -
v_call: TRBV7-2
clone_size: few
j_call: TRBJ1-1
cdr3_aa: CASSRKMNTEAFF
cdr3_nt: TGTGCCAGCAGCCGGAAAATGAACACTGAAGCTTTCTTT

d_call: TRBD1
v_call: TRBV6-6
clone_size: -
j_call: TRBJ2-6
cdr3_aa: CASSPLTGAGANVLTF
cdr3_nt: TGTGCCAGCAGTCCCCTGACAGGGGCTGGGGCCAACGTCCTGACTTTC

d_call: -
v_call: TRBV7-9
clone_size: few
j_call: TRBJ2-1
cdr3_aa: CASSRRGVAGYNEQFF
cdr3_nt: TGTGCCAGCAGCCGCAGGGGGGTAGCGGGATACAATGAGCAGTTCTTC

d_call: -
v_call: TRBV24-1
clone_size: -
j_call: TRBJ1-1
cdr3_aa: CATQGHSEAFF
cdr3_nt: TGTGCCACCCAGGGACATTCTGAAGCTTTCTTT

d_call: -
v_call: TRBV10-3
clone_size: -
j_call: TRBJ2-7
cdr3_aa: CAISERGRTSYEQYF
cdr3_nt: TGTGCCATCAGTGAGCGGGGTCGGACGTCCTACGAGCAGTACTTC

d_call: -
v_call: TRBV4-1
clone_size: -
j_call: TRBJ2-2
cdr3_aa: CASSQIATVTGELFF
cdr3_nt: TGCGCCAGCAGCCAAATTGCGACTGTAACCGGGGAGCTGTTTTTT

d_call: TRBD2
v_call: TRBV7-2
clone_size: -
j_call: TRBJ2-1
cdr3_aa: CASSLVASGRGPEQFF
cdr3_nt: TGTGCCAGCAGCTTAGTGGCTAGCGGGAGGGGCCCTGAGCAGTTCTTC

d_call: -
v_call: TRBV3-1
clone_size: -
j_call: TRBJ1-3
cdr3_aa: CASSQDMASSGNTIYF
cdr3_nt: TGTGCCAGCAGCCAAGACATGGCTTCCTCTGGAAACACCATATATTTT

d_call: -
v_call: TRBV6-5
clone_size: -
j_call: TRBJ2-7
cdr3_aa: CASRLGGPSYEQYF
cdr3_nt: TGTGCCAGCAGACTAGGTGGCCCCTCCTACGAGCAGTACTTC

d_call: TRBD1
v_call: TRBV9
clone_size: few
j_call: TRBJ2-1
cdr3_aa: CASSDTQQGASYNEQFF
cdr3_nt: TGTGCCAGCAGCGACACCCAACAGGGGGCGAGCTACAATGAGCAGTTCTTC

d_call: -
v_call: TRBV5-1
clone_size: -
j_call: TRBJ1-2
cdr3_aa: CASSPDSRDYGYTF
cdr3_nt: TGCGCCAGCAGCCCAGACAGTAGGGACTATGGCTACACCTTC

d_call: -
v_call: TRBV15
clone_size: few
j_call: TRBJ1-6
cdr3_aa: CATSRDRNYNSPLHF
cdr3_nt: TGTGCCACCAGCAGAGACAGGAACTATAATTCACCCCTCCACTTT

d_call: TRBD1
v_call: TRBV5-1
clone_size: few
j_call: TRBJ2-1
cdr3_aa: CASSLEGRGSTYNEQFF
cdr3_nt: TGCGCCAGCAGCTTGGAAGGCAGGGGGTCCACCTACAATGAGCAGTTCTTC

d_call: -
v_call: TRBV6-1
clone_size: -
j_call: TRBJ1-1
cdr3_aa: CASTRSNLGLEAFF
cdr3_nt: TGTGCCAGCACTCGGAGTAATCTCGGGCTTGAAGCTTTCTTT

d_call: TRBD1
v_call: TRBV27
clone_size: few
j_call: TRBJ2-1
cdr3_aa: CASSLTIGGYEQFF
cdr3_nt: TGTGCCAGCAGTTTAACGATAGGGGGCTATGAGCAGTTCTTC

d_call: TRBD2
v_call: TRBV20-1
clone_size: -
j_call: TRBJ2-5
cdr3_aa: CSAPGLAPHAYQETQYF
cdr3_nt: TGCAGTGCCCCTGGACTAGCCCCACACGCGTACCAAGAGACCCAGTACTTC

d_call: TRBD1
v_call: TRBV4-2
clone_size: few
j_call: TRBJ2-1
cdr3_aa: CASSHPGQGGNEQFF
cdr3_nt: TGTGCCAGCAGCCACCCTGGACAGGGAGGTAATGAGCAGTTCTTC

d_call: -
v_call: TRBV24-1
clone_size: few
j_call: TRBJ2-2
cdr3_aa: CATSGTRDTGELFF
cdr3_nt: TGTGCCACCAGTGGGACGCGAGACACCGGGGAGCTGTTTTTT

d_call: -
v_call: TRBV6-5
clone_size: few
j_call: TRBJ2-1
cdr3_aa: CASSSLGLGERNEQFF
cdr3_nt: TGTGCCAGCAGTTCCCTGGGTTTGGGGGAGCGGAATGAGCAGTTCTTC

d_call: -
v_call: TRBV4-1
clone_size: -
j_call: TRBJ1-2
cdr3_aa: CASSQDQNSNYGYTF
cdr3_nt: TGCGCCAGCAGCCAAGATCAAAACTCTAACTATGGCTACACCTTC

d_call: -
v_call: TRBV15
clone_size: few
j_call: TRBJ2-5
cdr3_aa: CATNSGTVRETQYF
cdr3_nt: TGTGCCACCAATTCGGGTACTGTGAGAGAGACCCAGTACTTC

d_call: TRBD2
v_call: TRBV18
clone_size: few
j_call: TRBJ2-7
cdr3_aa: CASSPGASGGNYEQYF
cdr3_nt: TGTGCCAGCTCACCTGGTGCTAGCGGGGGGAACTACGAGCAGTACTTC

d_call: TRBD2
v_call: TRBV9
clone_size: -
j_call: TRBJ2-1
cdr3_aa: CASSVGGLSYNEQFF
cdr3_nt: TGTGCCAGCAGCGTCGGGGGACTATCCTACAATGAGCAGTTCTTC

d_call: TRBD2
v_call: TRBV29-1
clone_size: many
j_call: TRBJ2-3
cdr3_aa: CSVERLAGGIGDTQYF
cdr3_nt: TGCAGCGTTGAGAGACTAGCGGGAGGGATTGGAGATACGCAGTATTTT

d_call: -
v_call: TRBV12-3/TRBV12-4
clone_size: few
j_call: TRBJ2-2
cdr3_aa: CASSFKGGPGELFF
cdr3_nt: TGTGCCAGCAGTTTCAAAGGGGGGCCCGGGGAGCTGTTTTTT

d_call: TRBD1
v_call: TRBV6-1
clone_size: -
j_call: TRBJ1-1
cdr3_aa: CATRDRWEAFF
cdr3_nt: TGTGCCACCAGGGACAGGTGGGAAGCTTTCTTT

d_call: -
v_call: TRBV19
clone_size: few
j_call: TRBJ2-3
cdr3_aa: CASSIDGGSTDTQYF
cdr3_nt: TGTGCCAGTAGTATAGATGGGGGAAGCACAGATACGCAGTATTTT

d_call: -
v_call: TRBV11-2
clone_size: -
j_call: TRBJ1-1
cdr3_aa: CASSFSSAPEAFF
cdr3_nt: TGTGCCAGCAGCTTCAGCTCAGCACCTGAAGCTTTCTTT

d_call: TRBD2
v_call: TRBV6-6
clone_size: -
j_call: TRBJ2-1
cdr3_aa: CASSYTSGGYNEQFF
cdr3_nt: TGTGCCAGCAGCTACACTAGCGGGGGCTACAATGAGCAGTTCTTC

d_call: -
v_call: TRBV5-1
clone_size: few
j_call: TRBJ1-4
cdr3_aa: CASSPDNYNEKLFF
cdr3_nt: TGCGCCAGCAGCCCTGACAATTATAATGAAAAACTGTTTTTT

d_call: -
v_call: TRBV5-6
clone_size: once
j_call: TRBJ1-1
cdr3_aa: CASSSPRGRSRGTEAFF
cdr3_nt: TGTGCCAGCAGCTCCCCCCGGGGGCGGAGTAGAGGCACTGAAGCTTTCTTT

d_call: -
v_call: TRBV11-2
clone_size: -
j_call: TRBJ1-6
cdr3_aa: CASSLRPSTADNSPLHF
cdr3_nt: TGTGCCAGCAGCTTAAGGCCCTCGACAGCGGATAATTCACCCCTCCACTTT

d_call: -
v_call: TRBV29-1
clone_size: -
j_call: TRBJ2-1
cdr3_aa: CSVEDYFLNNEQFF
cdr3_nt: TGCAGCGTTGAAGACTACTTCCTGAACAATGAGCAGTTCTTC

d_call: -
v_call: TRBV3-1
clone_size: few
j_call: TRBJ2-2
cdr3_aa: CASSQVEVTNTGELFF
cdr3_nt: TGTGCCAGCAGCCAAGTAGAAGTCACGAACACCGGGGAGCTGTTTTTT

d_call: TRBD2
v_call: TRBV29-1
clone_size: -
j_call: TRBJ2-7
cdr3_aa: CSVELAGPIYEQYF
cdr3_nt: TGCAGCGTTGAACTAGCGGGACCCATCTACGAGCAGTACTTC

d_call: -
v_call: TRBV6-2/TRBV6-3
clone_size: many
j_call: TRBJ2-7
cdr3_aa: CASSSDSQGSYEQYF
cdr3_nt: TGTGCCAGCAGTTCGGACAGCCAAGGGTCCTACGAGCAGTACTTC

d_call: -
v_call: TRBV12-3/TRBV12-4
clone_size: -
j_call: TRBJ1-2
cdr3_aa: CASSRQTLLDGYTF
cdr3_nt: TGTGCCAGCAGCCGACAGACCCTATTGGATGGCTACACCTTC

d_call: -
v_call: TRBV20-1
clone_size: -
j_call: TRBJ2-1
cdr3_aa: CSAKDSRGYNEQFF
cdr3_nt: TGCAGTGCTAAGGACTCTCGAGGTTACAATGAGCAGTTCTTC

d_call: -
v_call: TRBV3-1
clone_size: few
j_call: TRBJ2-7
cdr3_aa: CASSHTGTHAYEQYF
cdr3_nt: TGTGCCAGCAGCCATACCGGGACACATGCCTACGAGCAGTACTTC

d_call: TRBD2
v_call: TRBV5-6
clone_size: -
j_call: TRBJ2-3
cdr3_aa: CASSTSGGSDTQYF
cdr3_nt: TGTGCCAGCAGCACTAGCGGGGGATCAGATACGCAGTATTTT

d_call: TRBD1
v_call: TRBV4-1
clone_size: -
j_call: TRBJ2-1
cdr3_aa: CASSQGNRGTSRDEQFF
cdr3_nt: TGCGCCAGCAGCCAAGGGAACAGGGGCACGAGTAGGGATGAGCAGTTCTTC

d_call: TRBD2
v_call: TRBV11-2
clone_size: -
j_call: TRBJ2-7
cdr3_aa: CASSFPGRGYEQYF
cdr3_nt: TGTGCCAGCAGCTTTCCCGGGAGGGGCTACGAGCAGTACTTC

d_call: -
v_call: TRBV5-4
clone_size: -
j_call: TRBJ2-7
cdr3_aa: CASSSRREVYEQYF
cdr3_nt: TGTGCCAGCAGCTCGAGACGGGAAGTCTACGAGCAGTACTTC

d_call: -
v_call: TRBV7-6
clone_size: few
j_call: TRBJ1-5
cdr3_aa: CASSSSSWGGNQPQHF
cdr3_nt: TGTGCCAGCAGCTCTAGTAGTTGGGGGGGCAATCAGCCCCAGCATTTT

d_call: -
v_call: TRBV7-2
clone_size: -
j_call: TRBJ2-1
cdr3_aa: CASSLVVGEQFF
cdr3_nt: TGTGCCAGCAGCTTAGTGGTCGGAGAGCAGTTCTTC

d_call: -
v_call: TRBV12-5
clone_size: few
j_call: TRBJ2-1
cdr3_aa: CASGLRNGSYNEQFF
cdr3_nt: TGTGCTAGTGGTTTGCGAAACGGCTCCTACAATGAGCAGTTCTTC

d_call: -
v_call: TRBV12-3/TRBV12-4
clone_size: -
j_call: TRBJ2-3
cdr3_aa: CASSQNQVADTQYF
cdr3_nt: TGTGCCAGCAGCCAGAATCAAGTCGCAGATACGCAGTATTTT

d_call: -
v_call: TRBV5-1
clone_size: -
j_call: TRBJ2-7
cdr3_aa: CASSSIPDGPQYF
cdr3_nt: TGCGCCAGCAGCTCCATTCCCGACGGTCCGCAGTACTTC

d_call: -
v_call: TRBV5-1
clone_size: -
j_call: TRBJ2-1
cdr3_aa: CASSLELGRYEQFF
cdr3_nt: TGCGCCAGCAGCTTGGAACTGGGAAGGTATGAGCAGTTCTTC

d_call: TRBD2
v_call: TRBV9
clone_size: -
j_call: TRBJ2-3
cdr3_aa: CASSGPTSATQYF
cdr3_nt: TGTGCCAGCAGCGGCCCGACTAGCGCTACGCAGTATTTT

d_call: -
v_call: TRBV5-5
clone_size: -
j_call: TRBJ2-1
cdr3_aa: CASSPQGFNEQFF
cdr3_nt: TGTGCCAGCAGTCCTCAGGGGTTCAATGAGCAGTTCTTC

d_call: -
v_call: TRBV12-3/TRBV12-4
clone_size: -
j_call: TRBJ2-7
cdr3_aa: CASSLAPLVDEQYF
cdr3_nt: TGTGCCAGCAGTTTAGCGCCCCTTGTGGACGAGCAGTACTTC

d_call: -
v_call: TRBV7-6
clone_size: few
j_call: TRBJ1-6
cdr3_aa: CASSLEAGENSPLHF
cdr3_nt: TGTGCCAGCAGCTTAGAGGCCGGGGAGAATTCACCCCTCCACTTT

d_call: TRBD2
v_call: TRBV3-1
clone_size: few
j_call: TRBJ2-5
cdr3_aa: CASTRRGGETQYF
cdr3_nt: TGTGCCAGCACCAGGCGGGGAGGGGAGACCCAGTACTTC